This T cell receptor beta chain was profiled in a study of radiation and T cells in renal cell carcinoma. The CDR3 runs 14 residues. Germline CDR1 is MNHNS and CDR2 is SASEGT. Trimming at V came to 5 bases and at J to 4 bases, leaving 3 bases not matched to a gene. Regarding time point: baseline pretreatment blood. The treatment here: 15 Gy SBRT to primary tumor, nephrectomy 4 weeks later. Generated by immunoSEQ multiplex PCR, the TCRdb table keeps only in-frame clones and is missing some. The profile shows over 120,000 clones, approximately 91% of them singletons. The rearrangement uses TRBV6-1 and TRBJ2-2, with 8 bases matching TRBD1. The TCR originated in a woman in her forties or fifties with renal cell carcinoma. The starting material was blood, obtained from a patient whose treatment included radiotherapy and nephrectomy. CDR3 nucleotide sequence: TGTGCCAGCAGTTCCGGACAGGGCACCGGGGAGCTGTTTTTT. Its translation: CASSSGQGTGELFF.